This record covers a single T cell receptor beta chain. Its antigen is unknown. No base qualities exist here, and no much larger clone lies one base off it. TCRbeta CDR3 regions were amplified from genomic DNA using the immunoSEQ Assay, a bias-controlled multiplex PCR. Concerning the study's data processing: Within the assay, amplification of reference gene primers was used to estimate how many nucleated cells each sample contained. To quantify the absolute abundance of each unique TCRbeta CDR3 rearrangement, sequence reads were collapsed and filtered. Productive Simpson clonality was computed per sample as the square root of Simpson's diversity index over productive rearrangements. TCRdb mirrors the immuneACCESS table, restricted to in-frame sequences. Some clones are absent from its copies; in checked studies, under half trace to an unresolved V gene, and the reason for the others is unknown. V, J and clone size were drawn from that table, and D and trimming were deduced from the DNA. This sample has approximately 190,000 clones in its table, and about 83% of those were observed once. The ten largest clones add up to 3% to 3.5% of the sample.

V loses 6 bases, J loses 0 bases, and the germline ends lie 9 bases apart. CDR1 and CDR2 are read off the germline V gene as SGHDT and YYEEEE. Measured from the cysteine to the phenylalanine, the CDR3 is 13 residues long. Only the CDR3 DNA is retained, 39 bases long and in frame from the first base. The source of the sample is a study of blood T cell repertoires in COVID-19 (TCRdb year 2020). About the study as a whole: Collaborator samples came from the United States, Italy and Spain and covered acute and convalescent phases of COVID-19. The material from the prospective study consisted of cDNA or gDNA derived from T cells, B-cell-depleted T cells, or PBMCs. Subjects who had been exposed to COVID-19, were actively infected with it, or had recovered from it provided the deeply sampled blood TCRbeta repertoires that made up the dataset. Where available, HLA class I and class II types were obtained from metadata supplied by the sample provider rather than from assay-based typing. The repertoires were released in a freely available public database intended as a resource for research on the immune response to SARS-CoV-2. Sample metadata almost always included a de-identified subject ID, COVID-19 status, age in years and sex. Samples came from the ongoing ImmuneRACE study (first 160 participants) plus 1,254 subjects from 6 global collaborators.

What the authors observed across the whole study: The quantity of clinical and demographic metadata differed by source and by participant and was supplied without curation.

Participants in the prospective study were enrolled through a virtual design, were aged about 18 to 100 years, and lived in roughly 24 United States geographic areas. In the prospective study, participants were assigned to cohorts based on the clinical history participants reported in a screening survey and a study questionnaire. A participant counted as exposed if, within 2 weeks of entering the study, that participant had been in contact with someone who had a PCR-confirmed or clinician-diagnosed COVID-19 case. In the prospective study, mobile phlebotomists collected whole blood, serum and a nasopharyngeal or oropharyngeal swab from each participant. Participants in the prospective study had the option to provide additional blood draws and questionnaires over a roughly 2-month period. Prospective study blood samples were shipped either frozen or at room temperature before DNA extraction.

Source material: PBMCs or T cells enriched from blood (not recorded which). The rearrangement combines TRBV5-6 with TRBJ1-2, with the D gene uncertain. The TCR comes from a woman between 25 and 40 years old who had been exposed to COVID-19. The sequenced DNA is TGTGCCAGCACCGACGAGGCTAACTATGGCTACACCTTC. Its amino acids are CASTDEANYGYTF.